This TCR beta chain was captured by sequencing in a study of cytomegalovirus exposure and HLA in healthy donors. Findings of the study overall: In vitro testing confirmed a few CMV-associated chains as specific for CMV antigens. Accounts indicate the classifier identified cytomegalovirus status with strong specificity and sensitivity.

A note on this clone: No antigen is known for it.

This table comes from immunoSEQ multiplex PCR, and its TCRdb copy is limited to in-frame clones, with some not included. The sample comprises about 330,000 clones, more than 80% of which are singletons, and 0.75% to 0.85% rests with the top ten. This receptor was obtained from a woman between 18 and 29 years old in good health and CMV-seronegative. Input material: PBMCs.

CDR3 nucleotides: TGTGCCAGCAGCCCCAGGGCAGCTGCAACTAATGAAAAACTGTTTTTT. Translation gives CASSPRAAATNEKLFF. V is TRBV7-9 and J is TRBJ1-4, with D possibly TRBD1 on 5 matching bases. V dropped 5 bases and J dropped 0 bases, with 13 bases sitting between them. CDR3 size: 16 residues. Per the germline V gene, CDR1 is SEHNR and CDR2 is FQNEAQ (reference sequence).